These 17 T cell receptor beta chains share one sample of origin, sequenced in a study of T cells in Graves' hyperthyroidism and ophthalmopathy. RNA transcripts gave rise to amplified TCR beta CDR3 regions. The HTBI set primed first-round TCR CDR3 RT-PCR. Each CDR3 protein gets one entry after TCRdb re-called the multiplex PCR reads with MiXCR. The sample lists hundreds of thousands of distinct CDR3 sequences, just under 45% seen once, with more than 7% in the top ten. Sequenced: peripheral blood or thyroid tissue (not recorded which). These receptor sequences come from an adult man with Graves' disease, either hyperthyroidism or ophthalmopathy (not recorded which).

This clonotype was counted ten times or more. The chain has TRBV5-1 and TRBJ1-2; D perhaps matches TRBD1 (6 bases). V lost 3 bases to trimming and J lost 6 bases, with 9 bases between them. The germline gives CDR1 SGHRS, CDR2 YFSETQ. There are 12 residues in the CDR3. The CDR3 here is CASSSGVHGYTF. CDR3 nucleotide sequence: TGCGCCAGCAGCTCAGGGGTCCATGGCTACACCTTC.

V gene TRBV20-1 combines with J gene TRBJ1-5; TRBD1 matches at 9 bases. CDR1 DFQATT and CDR2 SNEGSKA come from the germline V gene (reference sequence). The CDR3 consists of 17 residues. The ends lost 6 bases at V and 1 base at J; junction bases unmatched: 13. This CDR3 is CSATSGTGILSNQPQHF. DNA for the CDR3: TGCAGTGCCACCTCCGGGACAGGGATACTAAGCAATCAGCCCCAGCATTTT.

This clonotype was found a few times. The gene calls are TRBV12-3 or TRBV12-4 and TRBJ1-2, with D hard to call. CDR3 length: 12 residues. The germline V and J ends were trimmed by 2 bases and 5 bases, with 6 bases remaining between them. Here the CDR3 DNA reads TGTGCCAGCAGTTTAAAATCATATGGCTACACCTTC. This encodes CASSLKSYGYTF.

This rearrangement joins TRBV10-2 to TRBJ1-1; D gene unclear. Germline lookup yields CDR1 WSHSY and CDR2 SAAADI. The CDR3 is 13 residues long. Trimming removed 7 bases at V and 5 bases at J, with 14 bases between. The CDR3, as DNA: TGCGCCAGCAAAGACCCGGGCGGGACTGAAGCTTTCTTT. This gives the protein CASKDPGGTEAFF.

This rearrangement joins TRBV9 to TRBJ1-3; D perhaps matches TRBD1 (6 bases). Trimming removed 3 bases at V and 4 bases at J, with 11 bases between. Per the germline V gene, CDR1 is SGDLS and CDR2 is YYNGEE. The length of the CDR3 is 14 residues. CDR3: CASSAGTIGNTIYF. CDR3 nucleotide sequence: TGTGCCAGCAGCGCAGGGACAATAGGAAACACCATATATTTT.

The rearrangement uses TRBV2 and TRBJ2-7, with 8 bases aligning to TRBD1. Trimming removed 4 bases from V and 5 bases from J; junction bases left unmatched: 4. The CDR3 is made up of 13 amino acids. Germline CDR1 is SNHLY and CDR2 is FYNNEI. The CDR3 sequence is CASSASGGNEQYF. CDR3 in DNA: TGTGCCAGCAGTGCGTCAGGGGGCAACGAGCAGTACTTC.

The chain joins TRBV6-1 to TRBJ1-5; D not resolved. The V gene lost 4 bases and the J gene lost 5 bases, with 15 bases spanning the gap. Germline V lookup: CDR1 MNHNS, CDR2 SASEGT. This CDR3 region has 15 residues. CDR3: CASSGAPEGDQPQHF. CDR3 coding DNA: TGTGCCAGCAGTGGAGCCCCAGAGGGTGATCAGCCCCAGCATTTT.

This clonotype has a handful of counts. The chain couples TRBV7-9 to TRBJ1-4; the D gene is possibly TRBD1 (5 bases). Per the germline V gene, CDR1 is SEHNR and CDR2 is FQNEAQ (reference sequence). The CDR3 is made up of 13 amino acids. V gave up 1 base and J gave up 10 bases, with 10 bases separating them. CDR3 nucleotide sequence: TGTGCCAGCAGCTTAGGGGGGAGTGTAAAACTGTTTTTT. Encoded protein: CASSLGGSVKLFF.

This clonotype was observed a few times. The chain employs TRBV7-9 and TRBJ2-5, with D perhaps given as TRBD1 or TRBD2 (6 bases each). The germline V gene has CDR1 SEHNR and CDR2 FQNEAQ (reference sequence). The CDR3 consists of 16 residues. V gave up 6 bases and J gave up 5 bases, with 22 bases separating them. The CDR3 coding sequence is TGTGCCAGCAGGTCCCCTAGCGAGGGGGACGGCGAGACCCAGTACTTC. Its translation is CASRSPSEGDGETQYF.

This clonotype showed up many times. The genes are TRBV7-2 and TRBJ1-2; 7 nucleotides align to TRBD1. Trimming removed 5 bases from V and 8 bases from J; junction bases left unmatched: 8. CDR3 length: 13 residues. In germline, CDR1 is SGHTA, CDR2 FQGNSA. CDR3: CASSPIDRDGYTF. CDR3 nucleotide sequence: TGTGCCAGCAGCCCGATTGACAGGGACGGCTACACCTTC.

The rearrangement joins TRBV29-1 to TRBJ1-2, with D maybe TRBD1 (5 bases). The CDR3 has 12 residues. The germline CDR1 and CDR2 sequences are SQVTM and ANQGSEA. The CDR3 DNA is TGCAGTGAAGGGGAGTTGGGCTATGGCTACACCTTC. This codes for CSEGELGYGYTF.

The V and J genes are TRBV4-1 and TRBJ1-2; 7 bases map to TRBD1. CDR1 is MGHRA, CDR2 YSYEKL, per germline. This CDR3 is built from 13 residues. V shed 2 bases and J 7 bases; nucleotides not matched to a gene: 4. The CDR3 sequence: CASSQSQGFGYTF. Here the CDR3 DNA reads TGCGCCAGCAGCCAATCACAGGGGTTTGGCTACACCTTC.

The genes are TRBV7-9 and TRBJ1-2, with 9 bases matching TRBD1. V trimming: 3 bases; J trimming: 4 bases; junction bases outside the gene matches: 3. The CDR3 totals 14 residues. Germline V gives CDR1 SEHNR, CDR2 FQNEAQ (reference sequence). The CDR3 coding sequence is TGTGCCAGCAGCTTCGGGACAGGGACCTATGGCTACACCTTC. Its translation: CASSFGTGTYGYTF.

The chain is built from TRBV12-3 or TRBV12-4 and TRBJ2-7; 9 bases fit TRBD1. The CDR3 has 13 amino acids. Trimming removed 5 bases from V and 3 bases from J; junction bases left unmatched: 2. This CDR3 is CASSRTGVYEQYF. The CDR3 coding sequence is TGTGCCAGCAGTAGGACAGGGGTCTACGAGCAGTACTTC.

The chain combines TRBV14 with TRBJ1-6, with TRBD1 matching 9 bases. The CDR3 spans 14 residues. The V segment lost 3 bases and the J segment 10 bases; nucleotides outside the gene matches: 4. Germline CDR1 and CDR2: SGHDN and FVKESK. The CDR3 reads CASSHNRGPSPLHF. As DNA, the CDR3 is TGTGCCAGCAGCCATAACAGGGGGCCCTCACCCCTCCACTTT.

This clonotype has just a few counts. The gene calls are TRBV25-1 and TRBJ2-3; TRBD2 matches at 9 bases. The CDR3 has 15 amino acids. Unmatched junction bases numbered 5, after V lost 5 bases and J lost 2 bases. Germline loops: CDR1 MGHDK, CDR2 SYGVNS. In nucleotides, the CDR3 is TGTGCCAGCAGTTTCCCTAGCGGGGCCACAGATACGCAGTATTTT. The encoded protein is CASSFPSGATDTQYF.

The rearrangement uses TRBV7-8 and TRBJ2-5, with unresolved D. Trimming removed 3 bases from V and 4 bases from J, with 12 bases in between. Germline assignment: CDR1 SGHVS and CDR2 FQNEAQ. There are 14 residues in the CDR3. CDR3: CASSLGDPGETQYF. CDR3 sequence (DNA): TGTGCCAGCAGCTTGGGTGATCCGGGAGAGACCCAGTACTTC.